This T cell receptor beta chain came from a study of T cell responses to AZD1222 COVID-19 vaccine. Study results and caveats: Spike-specific TCR depth and breadth grew after two AZD1222 doses. Repertoires in all cases were sampled only once the peak T cell response had passed. Most donors were white British, females outnumbered males, and clonal diversity was possibly underestimated.

The CDR3 loop spans 17 amino acids. The trim removed 4 bases at V and 8 bases at J, leaving 16 bases unmatched. CDR1 MGHRA and CDR2 YSYEKL come from the germline V gene. TCRdb's copy holds only in-frame clones and misses some; the assay was immunoSEQ multiplex PCR. The sample yields 90,000 to 120,000 clones, about 89% seen once. For this clone: Its target is unknown.

This chain joins TRBV4-1 and TRBJ1-4, with 7 nucleotides matching TRBD1. The TCR was taken from an adult who received the MenACWY meningococcal vaccine as a control. Material: peripheral blood, obtained 28 days after the second dose of the MenACWY control vaccine. The chain's CDR3 is CASSLARGRTESEKLFF. The CDR3 bases are TGCGCCAGCAGCCTGGCAAGGGGGCGGACGGAGAGCGAAAAACTGTTTTTT.